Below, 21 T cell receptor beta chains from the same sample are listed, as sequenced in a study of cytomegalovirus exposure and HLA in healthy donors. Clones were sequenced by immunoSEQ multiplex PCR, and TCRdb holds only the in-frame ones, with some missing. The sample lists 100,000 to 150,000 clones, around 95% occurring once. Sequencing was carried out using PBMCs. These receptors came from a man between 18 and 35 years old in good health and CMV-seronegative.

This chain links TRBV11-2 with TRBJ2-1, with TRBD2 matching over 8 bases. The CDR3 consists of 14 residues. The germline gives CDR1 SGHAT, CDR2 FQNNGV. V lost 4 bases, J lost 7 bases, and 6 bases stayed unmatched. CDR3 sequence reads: CASSSVAGWNEQFF. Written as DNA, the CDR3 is TGTGCCAGCAGCTCCGTAGCGGGGTGGAATGAGCAGTTCTTC. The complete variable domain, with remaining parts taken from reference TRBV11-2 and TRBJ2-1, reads EAGVAQSPRYKIIEKRQSVAFWCNPISGHATLYWYQQILGQGPKLLIQFQNNGVVDDSQLPKDRFSAERLKGVDSTLKIQPAKLEDSAVYLCASSSVAGWNEQFFGPGTRLTVL.

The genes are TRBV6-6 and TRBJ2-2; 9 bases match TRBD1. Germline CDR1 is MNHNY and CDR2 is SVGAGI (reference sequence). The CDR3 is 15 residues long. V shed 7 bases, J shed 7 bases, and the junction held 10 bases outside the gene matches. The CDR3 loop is CASTVGQGLIGELFF. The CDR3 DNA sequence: TGTGCCAGCACCGTAGGACAGGGGTTGATCGGGGAGCTGTTTTTT.

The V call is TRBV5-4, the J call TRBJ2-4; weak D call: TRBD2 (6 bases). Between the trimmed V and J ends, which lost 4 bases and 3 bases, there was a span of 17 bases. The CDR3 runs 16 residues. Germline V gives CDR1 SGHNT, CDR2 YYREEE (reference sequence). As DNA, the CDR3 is TGTGCCAGCAGCGAAGGAGGGGCCTCGGGCAAAAACATTCAGTACTTC. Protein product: CASSEGGASGKNIQYF.

CDR3 coding DNA: TGTGCCAGCAGTCACGACACCAAGTCCCGGGACAGGGGTTCGAACACTGAAGCTTTCTTT. This gives the protein CASSHDTKSRDRGSNTEAFF. The chain joins TRBV2 to TRBJ1-1, with 10 bases lining up with TRBD1. Germline V gene sequence: CDR1 SNHLY, CDR2 FYNNEI. The V gene end was trimmed by 5 bases and the J gene end by 1 base; junction bases not matched to a gene: 19. The CDR3 length is 20 residues.

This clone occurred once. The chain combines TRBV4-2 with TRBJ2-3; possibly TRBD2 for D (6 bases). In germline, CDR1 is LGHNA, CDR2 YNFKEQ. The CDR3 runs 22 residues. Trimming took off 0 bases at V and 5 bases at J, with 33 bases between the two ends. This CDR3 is CASSQDTGYGLQTYPGGDTQYF. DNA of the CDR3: TGTGCCAGCAGCCAAGATACAGGTTATGGACTCCAGACGTACCCCGGGGGAGATACGCAGTATTTT.

CDR3: CASSLLGSGLMQTQYF. The CDR3 DNA is TGTGCCAGCAGCCTACTCGGGAGTGGGCTAATGCAGACCCAGTACTTC. This chain joins TRBV7-9 and TRBJ2-5; a possible D gene is TRBD2 (6 bases). CDR1 SEHNR and CDR2 FQNEAQ come from the germline V gene (reference sequence). The ends were cut back, 5 bases at V and 6 bases at J, with 22 bases in the middle. The CDR3 runs to 16 residues.

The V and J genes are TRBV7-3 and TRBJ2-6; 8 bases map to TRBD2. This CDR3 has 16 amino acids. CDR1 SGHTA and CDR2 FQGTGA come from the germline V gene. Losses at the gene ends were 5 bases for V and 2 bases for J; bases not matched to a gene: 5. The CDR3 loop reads CASSPPGGAGANVLTF. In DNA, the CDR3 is TGTGCCAGCAGCCCACCGGGGGGGGCTGGGGCCAACGTCCTGACTTTC.

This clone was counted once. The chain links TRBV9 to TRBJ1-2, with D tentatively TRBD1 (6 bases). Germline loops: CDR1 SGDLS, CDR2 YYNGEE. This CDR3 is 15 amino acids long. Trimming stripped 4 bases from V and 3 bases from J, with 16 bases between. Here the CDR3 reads CASSFTGTKDYGYTF. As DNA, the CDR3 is TGTGCCAGCAGCTTTACCGGGACAAAGGACTATGGCTACACCTTC.

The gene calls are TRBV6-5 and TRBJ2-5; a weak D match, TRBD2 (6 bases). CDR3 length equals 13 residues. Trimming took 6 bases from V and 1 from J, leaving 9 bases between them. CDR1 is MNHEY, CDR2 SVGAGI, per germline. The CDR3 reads CASRRGLQETQYF. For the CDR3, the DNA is TGTGCCAGCAGGAGGGGACTCCAAGAGACCCAGTACTTC.

In DNA, the CDR3 is TGTGCCAGCGCGGCCAGGGTCTATGGCTACACCTTC. Amino acids: CASAARVYGYTF. The chain recombines TRBV7-9 with TRBJ1-2; tentative D call: TRBD1 (5 bases). Looked up from germline, CDR1 is SEHNR and CDR2 is FQNEAQ (reference sequence). The V gene lost 8 bases and the J gene lost 4 bases, with 11 bases spanning the gap. CDR3 length: 12 amino acids. Full variable domain (rest looked up from reference TRBV7-9 and TRBJ1-2): DTGVSQNPRHKITKRGQNVTFRCDPISEHNRLYWYRQTLGQGPEFLTYFQNEAQLEKSRLLSDRFSAERPKGSFSTLEIQRTEQGDSAMYLCASAARVYGYTFGSGTRLTVV.

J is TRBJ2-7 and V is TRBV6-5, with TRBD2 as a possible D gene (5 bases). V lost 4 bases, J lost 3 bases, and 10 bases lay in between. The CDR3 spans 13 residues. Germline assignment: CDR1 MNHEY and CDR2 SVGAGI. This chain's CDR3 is CASSSIAGYEQYF. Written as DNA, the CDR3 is TGTGCCAGCAGTTCCATTGCGGGCTACGAGCAGTACTTC.

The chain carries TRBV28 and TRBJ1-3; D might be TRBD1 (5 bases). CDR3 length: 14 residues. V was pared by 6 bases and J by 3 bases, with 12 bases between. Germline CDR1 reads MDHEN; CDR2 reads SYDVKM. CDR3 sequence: CASSPGMDGNTIYF. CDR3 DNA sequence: TGTGCCAGCAGCCCAGGGATGGATGGAAACACCATATATTTT.

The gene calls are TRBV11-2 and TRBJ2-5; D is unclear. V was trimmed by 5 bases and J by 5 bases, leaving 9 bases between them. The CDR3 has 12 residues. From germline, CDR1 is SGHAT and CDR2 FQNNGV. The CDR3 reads CASSAGGETQYF. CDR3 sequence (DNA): TGTGCCAGCAGCGCAGGTGGGGAGACCCAGTACTTC.

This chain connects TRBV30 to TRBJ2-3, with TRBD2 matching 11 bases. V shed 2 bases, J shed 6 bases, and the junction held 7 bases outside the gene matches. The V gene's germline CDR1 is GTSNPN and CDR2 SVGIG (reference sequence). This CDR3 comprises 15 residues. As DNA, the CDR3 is TGTGCCTGGAGTAAGGGACTAGCGGTCCAGGATACGCAGTATTTT. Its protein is CAWSKGLAVQDTQYF.

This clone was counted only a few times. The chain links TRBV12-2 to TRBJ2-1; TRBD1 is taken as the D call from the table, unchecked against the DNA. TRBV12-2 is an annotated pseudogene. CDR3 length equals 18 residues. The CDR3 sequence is CASRLARRGTGRDNEQFF. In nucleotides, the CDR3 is TGTGCAAGTCGCTTAGCGAGGAGAGGAACAGGAAGGGACAATGAGCAGTTCTTC.

The DNA of the CDR3 is TGTGCCGGGGTGGCGGGACCGAGTATCGAGCAGTACTTC. It translates to CAGVAGPSIEQYF. The chain uses TRBV7-9 and TRBJ2-7; D is possibly TRBD2 (6 bases). Germline lookup yields CDR1 SEHNR and CDR2 FQNEAQ (reference sequence). The CDR3 contains 13 residues. V was pared by 11 bases and J by 6 bases, with 20 bases between.

CDR3 DNA sequence: TGTGCCAGCAGTTACTCTGAGGGTCCCTCGGGCGAGCAGTACTTC. Translation: CASSYSEGPSGEQYF. The chain combines TRBV6-5 with TRBJ2-7; D is possibly TRBD2 (5 bases). Germline assignment: CDR1 MNHEY and CDR2 SVGAGI. This CDR3 comprises 15 residues. Trimming stripped 0 bases from V and 6 bases from J, with 15 bases between.

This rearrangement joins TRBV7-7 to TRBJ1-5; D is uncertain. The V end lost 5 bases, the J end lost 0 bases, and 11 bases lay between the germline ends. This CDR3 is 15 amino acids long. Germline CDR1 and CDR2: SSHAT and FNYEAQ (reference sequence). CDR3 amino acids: CASSPRRDSNQPQHF. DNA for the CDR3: TGTGCCAGCAGCCCTAGGAGGGATAGCAATCAGCCCCAGCATTTT.

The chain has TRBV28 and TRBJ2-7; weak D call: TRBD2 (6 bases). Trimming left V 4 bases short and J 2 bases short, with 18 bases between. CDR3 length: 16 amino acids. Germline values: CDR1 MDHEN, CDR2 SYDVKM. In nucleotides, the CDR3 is TGTGCCAGCAGTTCCTACGGGGACTGGAACACCTACGAGCAGTACTTC. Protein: CASSSYGDWNTYEQYF. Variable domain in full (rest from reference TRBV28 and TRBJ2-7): DVKVTQSSRYLVKRTGEKVFLECVQDMDHENMFWYRQDPGLGLRLIYFSYDVKMKEKGDIPEGYSVSREKKERFSLILESASTNQTSMYLCASSSYGDWNTYEQYFGPGTRLTVT.

CDR3 in amino acids: CASSLEGARAEAFF. The CDR3 bases are TGTGCCAGCAGCTTAGAGGGGGCGAGAGCTGAAGCTTTCTTT. The V gene is TRBV7-3, the J gene TRBJ1-1; 7 positions match TRBD1. Germline values: CDR1 SGHTA, CDR2 FQGTGA. With 2 bases clipped from V and 6 bases from J, the junction kept 6 bases outside the gene matches. The CDR3 contains 14 residues.

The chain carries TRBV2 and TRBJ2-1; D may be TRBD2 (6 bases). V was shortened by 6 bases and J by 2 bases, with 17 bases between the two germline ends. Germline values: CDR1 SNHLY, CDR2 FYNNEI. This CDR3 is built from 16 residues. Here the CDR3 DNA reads TGTGCCAGCAGCGAACCGGGCGGGATAACCTACAATGAGCAGTTCTTC. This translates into CASSEPGGITYNEQFF.